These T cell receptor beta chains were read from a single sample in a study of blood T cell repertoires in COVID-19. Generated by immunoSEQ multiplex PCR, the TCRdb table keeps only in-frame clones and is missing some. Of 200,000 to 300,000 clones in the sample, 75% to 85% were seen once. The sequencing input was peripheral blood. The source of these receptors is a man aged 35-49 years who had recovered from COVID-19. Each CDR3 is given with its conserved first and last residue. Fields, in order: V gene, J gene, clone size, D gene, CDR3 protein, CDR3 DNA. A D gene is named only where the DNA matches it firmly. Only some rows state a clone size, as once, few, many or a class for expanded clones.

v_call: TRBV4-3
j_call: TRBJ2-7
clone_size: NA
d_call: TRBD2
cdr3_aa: CASSQFASGGHEQYF
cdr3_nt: TGCGCCAGCAGCCAATTCGCTAGCGGGGGTCACGAGCAGTACTTC

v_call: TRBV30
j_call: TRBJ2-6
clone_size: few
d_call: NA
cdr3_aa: CAWNRSGANVLTF
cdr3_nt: TGTGCCTGGAATCGTAGTGGGGCCAACGTCCTGACTTTC

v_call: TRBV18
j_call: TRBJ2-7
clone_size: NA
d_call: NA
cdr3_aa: CASSPPPSVVYEQYF
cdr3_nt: TGTGCCAGCTCACCACCTCCTAGCGTAGTCTACGAGCAGTACTTC

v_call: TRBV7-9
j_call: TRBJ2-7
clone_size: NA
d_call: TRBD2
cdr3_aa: CASSLGSGGLYEQYF
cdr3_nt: TGTGCCAGCAGCTTAGGTAGCGGGGGGCTCTACGAGCAGTACTTC

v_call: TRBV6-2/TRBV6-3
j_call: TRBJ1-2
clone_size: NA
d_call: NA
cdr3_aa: CASSYNSYGYTF
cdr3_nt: TGTGCCAGCAGTTACAACAGCTATGGCTACACCTTC

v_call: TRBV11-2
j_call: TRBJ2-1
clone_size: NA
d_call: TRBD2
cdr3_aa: CASSLRPLAGYNEQFF
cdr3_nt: TGTGCCAGCAGCCTAAGGCCCTTAGCGGGATACAATGAGCAGTTCTTC

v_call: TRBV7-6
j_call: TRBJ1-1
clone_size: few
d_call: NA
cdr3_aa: CASSLLEGRRNTEAFF
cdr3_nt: TGTGCCAGCAGCTTATTGGAGGGAAGGCGGAACACTGAAGCTTTCTTT

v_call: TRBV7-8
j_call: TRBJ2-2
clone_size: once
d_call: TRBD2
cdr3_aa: CASSTRTSGNTGELFF
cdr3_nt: TGTGCCAGCAGTACTCGGACTAGCGGGAACACCGGGGAGCTGTTTTTT

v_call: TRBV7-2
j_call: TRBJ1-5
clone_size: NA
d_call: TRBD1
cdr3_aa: CASSPDRVNQPQHF
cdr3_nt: TGTGCCAGCAGTCCTGACAGGGTCAATCAGCCCCAGCATTTT

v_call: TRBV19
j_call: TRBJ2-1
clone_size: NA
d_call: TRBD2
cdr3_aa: CASSVGTSGTHNEQFF
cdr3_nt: TGTGCCAGTAGTGTTGGGACTAGCGGCACCCACAATGAGCAGTTCTTC

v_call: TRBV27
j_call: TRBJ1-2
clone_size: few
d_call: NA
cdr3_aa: CASSLGGFPYGYTF
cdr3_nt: TGTGCCAGCAGTTTAGGGGGGTTCCCCTATGGCTACACCTTC

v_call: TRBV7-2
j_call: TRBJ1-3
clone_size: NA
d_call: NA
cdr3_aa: CASSPQGKRAGNTIYF
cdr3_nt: TGTGCCAGCAGTCCTCAGGGGAAACGGGCTGGAAACACCATATATTTT

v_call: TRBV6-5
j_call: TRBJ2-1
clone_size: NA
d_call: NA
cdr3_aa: CASSYLQGYEQFF
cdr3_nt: TGTGCCAGCAGTTACTTACAGGGTTATGAGCAGTTCTTC

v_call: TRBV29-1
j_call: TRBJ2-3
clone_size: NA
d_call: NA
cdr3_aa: CSVALDTQYF
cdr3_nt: TGCAGCGTTGCCTTAGATACGCAGTATTTT

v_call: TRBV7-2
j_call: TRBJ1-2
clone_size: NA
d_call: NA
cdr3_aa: CASSLGRGINGYTF
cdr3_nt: TGTGCCAGCAGCTTGGGTAGGGGAATAAATGGCTACACCTTC

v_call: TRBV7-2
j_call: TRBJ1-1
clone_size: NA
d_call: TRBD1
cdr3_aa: CASTEGAGLNTEAFF
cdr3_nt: TGTGCCAGCACCGAGGGGGCAGGGCTGAACACTGAAGCTTTCTTT

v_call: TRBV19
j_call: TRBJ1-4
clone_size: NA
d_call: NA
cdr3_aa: CASRPDRTNEKLFF
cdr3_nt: TGTGCCAGCAGACCGGACAGAACTAATGAAAAACTGTTTTTT

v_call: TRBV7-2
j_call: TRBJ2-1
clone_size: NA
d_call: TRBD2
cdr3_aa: CASSLIGAGGSNEQFF
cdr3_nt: TGTGCCAGCAGCTTAATTGGAGCGGGAGGCTCCAATGAGCAGTTCTTC

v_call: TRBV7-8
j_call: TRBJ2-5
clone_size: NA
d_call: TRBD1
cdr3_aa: CASSLTGGAETQYF
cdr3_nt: TGTGCCAGCAGCCTAACAGGGGGCGCCGAGACCCAGTACTTC

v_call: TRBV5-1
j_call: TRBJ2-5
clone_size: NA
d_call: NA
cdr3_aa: CASSSWYSEEETQYF
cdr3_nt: TGCGCCAGCAGCTCCTGGTATTCCGAGGAAGAGACCCAGTACTTC

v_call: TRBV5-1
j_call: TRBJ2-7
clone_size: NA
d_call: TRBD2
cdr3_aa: CASSLVVAGGLYYEQYF
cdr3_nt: TGCGCCAGCAGCTTGGTCGTAGCGGGGGGATTATACTACGAGCAGTACTTC

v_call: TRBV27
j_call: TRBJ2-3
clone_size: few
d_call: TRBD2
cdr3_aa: CASSLLAGGSTDTQYF
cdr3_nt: TGTGCCAGCAGTTTATTAGCGGGAGGGAGCACAGATACGCAGTATTTT

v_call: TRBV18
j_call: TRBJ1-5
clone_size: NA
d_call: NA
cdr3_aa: CASSGGPQPQHF
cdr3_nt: TGTGCCAGCTCAGGGGGCCCTCAGCCCCAGCATTTT

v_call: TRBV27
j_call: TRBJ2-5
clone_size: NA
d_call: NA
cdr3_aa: CASSSYSQGPQETQYF
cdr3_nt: TGTGCCAGCAGTTCCTATTCACAGGGTCCCCAGGAGACCCAGTACTTC

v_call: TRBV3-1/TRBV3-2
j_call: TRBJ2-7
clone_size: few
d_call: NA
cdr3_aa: CASSPDASPLEQYF
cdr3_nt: TGTGCCAGCAGCCCGGACGCTAGCCCCCTCGAGCAGTACTTC

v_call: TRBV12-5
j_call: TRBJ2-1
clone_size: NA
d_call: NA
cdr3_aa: CASGGPRFWEQFF
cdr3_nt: TGTGCTAGTGGTGGGCCAAGGTTCTGGGAGCAGTTCTTC

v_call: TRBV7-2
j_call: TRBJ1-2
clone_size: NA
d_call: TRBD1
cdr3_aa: CASSSRRGQGGFSYGYTF
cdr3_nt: TGTGCCAGCAGCTCACGTCGGGGACAGGGCGGTTTTAGCTATGGCTACACCTTC

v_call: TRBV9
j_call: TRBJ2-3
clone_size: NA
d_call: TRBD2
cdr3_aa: CASSDTTSGRMLDTQYF
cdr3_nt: TGTGCCAGCAGCGATACGACTAGCGGGAGAATGTTAGATACGCAGTATTTT

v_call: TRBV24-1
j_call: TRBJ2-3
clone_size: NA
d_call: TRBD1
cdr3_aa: CATSDSQGALDIQYF
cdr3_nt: TGTGCCACCAGTGATTCGCAGGGGGCTCTGGATATCCAGTATTTT

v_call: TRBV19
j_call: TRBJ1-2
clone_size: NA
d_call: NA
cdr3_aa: CASSPRPGGGGYTF
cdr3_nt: TGTGCCAGTAGTCCTCGACCCGGAGGTGGCGGCTACACCTTC

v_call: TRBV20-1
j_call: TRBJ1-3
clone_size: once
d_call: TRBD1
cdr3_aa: CSASKGTDFYSGNTIYF
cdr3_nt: TGCAGTGCTAGTAAGGGGACAGATTTTTACTCTGGAAACACCATATATTTT

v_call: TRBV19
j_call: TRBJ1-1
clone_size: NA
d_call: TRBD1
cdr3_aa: CASSGKGALNTEAFF
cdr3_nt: TGTGCCAGTAGTGGAAAGGGGGCTCTGAACACTGAAGCTTTCTTT

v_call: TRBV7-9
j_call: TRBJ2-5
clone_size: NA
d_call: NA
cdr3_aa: CASSLVSLATGIGYETQYF
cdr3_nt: TGTGCCAGCAGCTTAGTCTCCCTGGCTACGGGGATAGGATATGAGACCCAGTACTTC

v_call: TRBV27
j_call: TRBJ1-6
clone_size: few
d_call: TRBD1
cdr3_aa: CASGRQGPNSPLHF
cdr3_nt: TGTGCCAGCGGAAGACAGGGTCCCAATTCACCCCTCCACTTT

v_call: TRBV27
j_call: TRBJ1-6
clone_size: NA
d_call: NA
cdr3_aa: CASSLGGYSPLHF
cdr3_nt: TGTGCCAGCAGTCTCGGGGGGTATTCACCCCTCCACTTT

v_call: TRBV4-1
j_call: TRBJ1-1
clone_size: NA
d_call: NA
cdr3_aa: CASSQGGWGGTEAFF
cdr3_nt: TGCGCCAGCAGCCAAGGCGGCTGGGGGGGCACTGAAGCTTTCTTT

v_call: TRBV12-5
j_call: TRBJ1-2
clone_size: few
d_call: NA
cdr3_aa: CASGWADLYYTF
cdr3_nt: TGTGCTAGTGGTTGGGCGGACTTATACTACACCTTC

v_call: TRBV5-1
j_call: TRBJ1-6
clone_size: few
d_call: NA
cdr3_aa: CASSLGQDSPLHF
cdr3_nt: TGCGCCAGCAGCTTGGGACAGGATTCACCCCTCCACTTT

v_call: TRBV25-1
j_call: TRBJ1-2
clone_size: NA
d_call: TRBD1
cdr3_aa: CASTDDRAGGYTF
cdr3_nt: TGTGCCAGCACCGACGACAGGGCGGGTGGCTACACCTTC

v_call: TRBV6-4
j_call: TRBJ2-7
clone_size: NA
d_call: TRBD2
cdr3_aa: CASSEERGYEQYF
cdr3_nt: TGTGCCAGCAGTGAGGAGCGGGGCTACGAGCAGTACTTC

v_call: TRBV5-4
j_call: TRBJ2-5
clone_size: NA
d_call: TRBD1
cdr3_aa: CASSPGQGGLETQYF
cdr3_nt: TGTGCCAGCAGCCCGGGACAGGGAGGTTTAGAGACCCAGTACTTC

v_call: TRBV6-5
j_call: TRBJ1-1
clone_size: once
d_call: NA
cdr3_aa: CASRGGLDTEAFF
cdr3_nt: TGTGCCAGCAGGGGAGGTCTGGACACTGAAGCTTTCTTT

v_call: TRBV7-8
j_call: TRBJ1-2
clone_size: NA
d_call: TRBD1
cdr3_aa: CASSFLGQGPGYGYTF
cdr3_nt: TGTGCCAGCAGCTTCCTAGGACAGGGGCCAGGCTATGGCTACACCTTC

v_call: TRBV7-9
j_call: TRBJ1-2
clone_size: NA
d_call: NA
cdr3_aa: CASAYRDGYTF
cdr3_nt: TGTGCCAGCGCTTACAGGGACGGCTACACCTTC

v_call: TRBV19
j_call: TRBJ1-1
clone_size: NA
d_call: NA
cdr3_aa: CASSPFVGAMNTEAFF
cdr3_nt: TGTGCCAGTAGTCCCTTCGTAGGGGCCATGAACACTGAAGCTTTCTTT

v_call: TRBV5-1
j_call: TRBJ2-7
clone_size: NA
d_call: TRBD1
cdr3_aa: CASSSGTGNYEQYF
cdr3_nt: TGCGCCAGCAGCTCCGGGACAGGGAACTACGAGCAGTACTTC

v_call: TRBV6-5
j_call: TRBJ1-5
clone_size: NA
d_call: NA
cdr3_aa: CATGGPSNQPQHF
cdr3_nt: TGTGCCACCGGGGGGCCCTCCAATCAGCCCCAGCATTTT

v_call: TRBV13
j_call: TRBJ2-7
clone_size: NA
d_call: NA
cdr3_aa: CASSLVVRGEYEQYF
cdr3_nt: TGTGCCAGCAGCTTAGTGGTCAGGGGGGAATACGAGCAGTACTTC

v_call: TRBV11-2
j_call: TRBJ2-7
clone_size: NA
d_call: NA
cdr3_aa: CASSLGQVNEQYF
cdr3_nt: TGTGCCAGCAGCTTAGGGCAGGTAAATGAGCAGTACTTC

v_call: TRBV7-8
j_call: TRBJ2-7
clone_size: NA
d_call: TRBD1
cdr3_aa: CASSLGTGGYRYEQYF
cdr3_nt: TGTGCCAGCAGCTTAGGGACAGGGGGATATCGGTACGAGCAGTACTTC

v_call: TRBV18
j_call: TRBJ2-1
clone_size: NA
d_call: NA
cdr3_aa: CASSPGPSNEQFF
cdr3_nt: TGTGCCAGCTCACCAGGGCCCAGCAATGAGCAGTTCTTC

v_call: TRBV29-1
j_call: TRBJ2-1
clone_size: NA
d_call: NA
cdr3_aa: CSGGPRSLNEQFF
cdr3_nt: TGCAGCGGAGGCCCCCGGAGTTTGAATGAGCAGTTCTTC

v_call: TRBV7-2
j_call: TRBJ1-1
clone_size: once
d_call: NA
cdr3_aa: CASSWGENTEAFF
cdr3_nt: TGTGCCAGCAGCTGGGGGGAGAACACTGAAGCTTTCTTT